Listed here are 26 T cell receptor beta chains from one sample, sequenced in a study of blood T cell repertoires in COVID-19. The table came from immunoSEQ multiplex PCR; TCRdb's copy has only in-frame clones and leaves some out. The table lists about 200,000 clones, 88% of them singletons. Sequencing used peripheral blood. Source of these receptors: a man aged 18-30 years with active or convalescent COVID-19.

The chain has TRBV12-5 and TRBJ2-1; 14 bases agree with TRBD2. The CDR3 loop spans 19 amino acids. V was pared by 1 base and J by 7 bases, with 12 bases of the junction left unmatched. Germline values: CDR1 LGHNT, CDR2 FRNRAP. The CDR3 DNA sequence: TGTGCTAGTGGTTTGGGAACCAAGGGACTAGCGGGAGTCGGGAATGAGCAGTTCTTC. Translated, it gives CASGLGTKGLAGVGNEQFF.

The gene calls are TRBV6-2 or TRBV6-3 and TRBJ2-7; 12 bases align to TRBD1. The CDR3 runs 15 residues. The V gene end was trimmed by 5 bases and the J gene end by 6 bases; junction bases not matched to a gene: 8. Germline CDR1 reads MNHEY; CDR2 reads SVGEGT. In nucleotides, the CDR3 is TGTGCCAGCAGTAACCCGGGACAGGGGGCCGGCGAGCAGTACTTC. Translation: CASSNPGQGAGEQYF.

The chain recombines TRBV10-3 with TRBJ1-5; D is unclear. V gave up 3 bases and J gave up 2 bases, with 5 bases separating them. CDR3 length equals 13 residues. In germline, CDR1 is ENHRY, CDR2 SYGVKD. DNA of the CDR3: TGTGCCATCAGTGACCAGGGCAATCAGCCCCAGCATTTT. Encoded protein: CAISDQGNQPQHF.

The chain recombines TRBV5-1 with TRBJ1-1; D is possibly TRBD1 (6 bases). Germline values: CDR1 SGHRS, CDR2 YFSETQ. Trimming pared 5 bases from V and 2 bases from J, leaving 16 bases between. The CDR3 extends over 15 amino acids. The CDR3: CASRRDVGANTEAFF. The CDR3 DNA sequence: TGCGCCAGCAGACGAGACGTGGGGGCCAACACTGAAGCTTTCTTT. The full variable domain, completed using reference TRBV5-1 and TRBJ1-1, is KAGVTQTPRYLIKTRGQQVTLSCSPISGHRSVSWYQQTPGQGLQFLFEYFSETQRNKGNFPGRFSGRQFSNSRSEMNVSTLELGDSALYLCASRRDVGANTEAFFGQGTRLTVV.

The chain is built from TRBV18 and TRBJ1-5; the D is unclear. This CDR3 is built from 11 residues. Germline values: CDR1 KGHSH, CDR2 LQKENI. V shed 6 bases and J shed 3 bases, with 3 bases lying between them. The DNA of the CDR3 is TGTGCCAGCTCCTCCAATCAGCCCCAGCATTTT. Its protein product is CASSSNQPQHF.

The gene calls are TRBV7-8 and TRBJ2-2; D is perhaps TRBD2 (5 bases). Deletions cut 5 bases from V and 3 bases from J, with 10 bases between. CDR1 and CDR2 from the germline V gene are SGHVS and FQNEAQ. This CDR3 spans 14 amino acids. CDR3 bases: TGTGCCAGCAGCCCGAGGACTGACACCGGGGAGCTGTTTTTT. Translating it yields CASSPRTDTGELFF. Together with reference TRBV7-8 and TRBJ2-2, the CDR3 gives the full variable domain: GAGVSQSPRYKVAKRGQDVALRCDPISGHVSLFWYQQALGQGPEFLTYFQNEAQLDKSGLPSDRFFAERPEGSVSTLKIQRTQQEDSAVYLCASSPRTDTGELFFGEGSRLTVL.

This clone was found once. The J gene is TRBJ2-4, the V gene TRBV6-6; D might be TRBD2 (5 bases). Germline V lookup: CDR1 MNHNY, CDR2 SVGAGI (reference sequence). CDR3 size: 15 residues. V was shortened by 6 bases and J by 0 bases, with 12 bases between the two germline ends. For the CDR3, the DNA is TGTGCCAGCAGCCCCAAGGACTTAGCCAAAAACATTCAGTACTTC. Protein: CASSPKDLAKNIQYF.

The chain uses TRBV6-6 and TRBJ1-2, with D unresolved. The CDR3 runs to 13 residues. Trimming stripped 3 bases from V and 3 bases from J, with 8 bases between. Germline V gene sequence: CDR1 MNHNY, CDR2 SVGAGI (reference sequence). CDR3 sequence: CASSYGGYYGYTF. CDR3 nucleotide sequence: TGTGCCAGCAGTTATGGCGGTTACTATGGCTACACCTTC.

The chain links TRBV4-1 to TRBJ2-1; D not resolved. The V gene's germline CDR1 is MGHRA and CDR2 YSYEKL. Trimming took 3 bases from V and 8 from J, leaving 8 bases between them. This CDR3 is built from 12 residues. CDR3 in DNA: TGCGCCAGCAGCCACCATGTCCATGAGCAGTTCTTC. It encodes CASSHHVHEQFF.

The chain joins TRBV9 to TRBJ1-5; D unclear. CDR1 is SGDLS and CDR2 is YYNGEE in the germline V gene. CDR3 size: 13 residues. V lost 3 bases, J lost 5 bases, and 9 bases lay in between. CDR3 amino acids: CASSGSGDQPQHF. CDR3 DNA: TGTGCCAGCAGCGGGAGTGGAGATCAGCCCCAGCATTTT.

The gene calls are TRBV27 and TRBJ2-5; possibly TRBD1 for D (6 bases). Germline lookup yields CDR1 MNHEY and CDR2 SMNVEV (reference sequence). The CDR3 has 14 residues. Between the trimmed V and J ends, which lost 2 bases and 2 bases, there was a span of 9 bases. This CDR3 is CASSLQGWQETQYF. The CDR3 nucleotides read TGTGCCAGCAGTTTACAGGGGTGGCAAGAGACCCAGTACTTC.

This clone was recorded a few times. This sequence joins TRBV10-1 and TRBJ1-1; a weak D match, TRBD1 (6 bases). V dropped 1 base and J dropped 0 bases, with 9 bases sitting between them. The CDR3 has 15 residues. CDR1 WNHNN and CDR2 SYGVQD come from the germline V gene (reference sequence). CDR3 DNA: TGCGCCAGCAGTGAGTTGGCAGGGGTGAACACTGAAGCTTTCTTT. The encoded protein is CASSELAGVNTEAFF.

In this sample, this clone turned up a few times. This sequence joins TRBV7-9 and TRBJ2-2; 8 bases align to TRBD1. V was clipped by 7 bases and J by 7 bases; unmatched bases: 8. CDR1 and CDR2 (germline): SEHNR, FQNEAQ (reference sequence). The CDR3 sequence is 14 residues long. This chain's CDR3 is CASKPGQGGGELFF. The CDR3 DNA follows: TGTGCCAGCAAACCTGGACAGGGAGGCGGGGAGCTGTTTTTT.

A word on this clone: The sample contains more than one DNA sequence encoding this CDR3. CDR3 sequence: CASSLESGDTDTQYF. CDR3 in DNA: TGCGCCAGCAGCTTGGAGTCAGGGGATACAGATACGCAGTATTTT. The chain combines TRBV5-1 with TRBJ2-3, with a tentative D call TRBD1 (6 bases). There are 15 residues in the CDR3. Per the germline V gene, CDR1 is SGHRS and CDR2 is YFSETQ. V shed 0 bases and J shed 3 bases, with 11 bases lying between them.

The chain combines TRBV5-1 with TRBJ1-1, with D possibly matching TRBD1 (5 bases). The V gene's germline CDR1 is SGHRS and CDR2 YFSETQ. CDR3 length: 12 amino acids. The germline V and J ends were trimmed by 7 bases and 3 bases, with 10 bases remaining between them. The DNA for the CDR3 is TGCGCCAGCGGTCCGGGGGACACTGAAGCTTTCTTT. It translates to CASGPGDTEAFF. Drawing the rest from reference TRBV5-1 and TRBJ1-1, the complete variable domain is KAGVTQTPRYLIKTRGQQVTLSCSPISGHRSVSWYQQTPGQGLQFLFEYFSETQRNKGNFPGRFSGRQFSNSRSEMNVSTLELGDSALYLCASGPGDTEAFFGQGTRLTVV.

V and J are TRBV4-1 and TRBJ2-7; D remains unclear. V dropped 4 bases and J dropped 2 bases, with 12 bases sitting between them. Germline CDR1 is MGHRA and CDR2 is YSYEKL. The CDR3 is 14 amino acids. The CDR3, as DNA: TGCGCCAGCAGCCCTACAGAAGCCACCTACGAGCAGTACTTC. Translation: CASSPTEATYEQYF.

The chain uses TRBV19 and TRBJ2-3; TRBD2 agrees at 12 bases. CDR1 and CDR2 from the germline V gene are LNHDA and SQIVND (reference sequence). The length of the CDR3 is 17 residues. V shed 0 bases and J 3 bases; nucleotides not matched to a gene: 4. CDR3 sequence (DNA): TGTGCCAGTAGTATAGATCGGACTAGCGGGATGACAGATACGCAGTATTTT. Amino acid sequence: CASSIDRTSGMTDTQYF.

The chain is built from TRBV5-6 and TRBJ2-3; 8 bases are shared with TRBD2. V trimming: 7 bases; J trimming: 3 bases; junction bases outside the gene matches: 7. The CDR3 runs 14 residues. Looked up from germline, CDR1 is SGHDT and CDR2 is YYEEEE. The CDR3 spells CASGLALDTDTQYF. The CDR3 DNA reads as TGTGCCAGCGGACTAGCCTTAGATACAGATACGCAGTATTTT.

This clone was recorded a few times. This rearrangement joins TRBV29-1 to TRBJ2-7; 7 bases align to TRBD1. This CDR3 spans 12 amino acids. CDR1 and CDR2 (germline): SQVTM, ANQGSEA. With V trimmed by 4 bases and J by 6 bases, 6 bases remained unmatched. Written as DNA, the CDR3 is TGCAGCGTTGGGTACAGGGGCGGCGAGCAGTACTTC. This codes for CSVGYRGGEQYF.

This clone showed up just once. The V and J genes are TRBV5-4 and TRBJ2-3, with 8 bases fitting TRBD1. V lost 3 bases to trimming and J lost 6 bases; unmatched junction nucleotides: 9. The length of the CDR3 is 15 residues. Germline loops: CDR1 SGHNT, CDR2 YYREEE (reference sequence). Written as DNA, the CDR3 is TGTGCCAGCAGCTCGAAAGATACAGGGGGTGATACGCAGTATTTT. Translation gives CASSSKDTGGDTQYF.

This rearrangement joins TRBV3-1 (or the pseudogene TRBV3-2) to TRBJ1-5, with a weak D call TRBD1 (5 bases). In germline, CDR1 is LGHDT, CDR2 YNNKEL (reference sequence). The CDR3 is made up of 15 amino acids. The V and J ends lost 2 bases and 8 bases respectively, with 16 bases between them. The CDR3 sequence: CASSQNSGGEEPQHF. The CDR3 nucleotides are TGTGCCAGCAGCCAAAACTCGGGGGGGGAGGAGCCCCAGCATTTT.

The chain combines TRBV11-2 with TRBJ2-7; 8 positions match TRBD2. There are 16 residues in the CDR3. V lost 3 bases and J lost 0; bases outside the gene matches: 7. Germline CDR1 reads SGHAT; CDR2 reads FQNNGV. Here the CDR3 reads CASSFPGGGSSYEQYF. CDR3 nucleotide sequence: TGTGCCAGCAGCTTTCCCGGCGGGGGGAGCTCCTACGAGCAGTACTTC.

The rearrangement links TRBV9 to TRBJ2-2; 7 bases map to TRBD2. The CDR3 extends over 15 amino acids. Germline V lookup: CDR1 SGDLS, CDR2 YYNGEE. V shed 2 bases, J shed 8 bases, and the junction held 9 bases outside the gene matches. CDR3 coding DNA: TGTGCCAGCAGCGTGACTAGCCGGGGGAGAGGGGAGCTGTTTTTT. It yields the protein CASSVTSRGRGELFF.

The rearrangement uses TRBV7-9 and TRBJ2-6; 9 nucleotides align to TRBD1. The CDR3 is made up of 15 amino acids. After removal of 4 bases from V and 2 bases from J, the junction contained 0 bases not matched to a gene. Germline CDR1 SEHNR, CDR2 FQNEAQ (reference sequence). The CDR3 reads CASSWTGAGANVLTF. CDR3 DNA sequence: TGTGCCAGCAGCTGGACAGGGGCTGGGGCCAACGTCCTGACTTTC.

The chain has TRBV28 and TRBJ2-5; 7 bases match TRBD2. J lost 5 bases, V lost 5 bases, and 23 bases had no gene match. The CDR3 is made up of 19 amino acids. CDR1 and CDR2 (germline): MDHEN, SYDVKM. The CDR3 region is CASSAIKETASGLGETQYF. For the CDR3, the DNA is TGTGCCAGCAGTGCCATAAAAGAGACAGCTAGCGGACTAGGGGAGACCCAGTACTTC.

CDR3 nucleotides: TGTGCCAGCAGCCCCCGGGGGAGTCGGAGCGAGCAGTACTTC. Protein product: CASSPRGSRSEQYF. J is TRBJ2-7 and V is TRBV7-9; the D gene is possibly TRBD2 (6 bases). Germline values: CDR1 SEHNR, CDR2 FQNEAQ (reference sequence). The CDR3 runs 14 residues. Trimming took 5 bases from V and 6 from J, leaving 17 bases between them.